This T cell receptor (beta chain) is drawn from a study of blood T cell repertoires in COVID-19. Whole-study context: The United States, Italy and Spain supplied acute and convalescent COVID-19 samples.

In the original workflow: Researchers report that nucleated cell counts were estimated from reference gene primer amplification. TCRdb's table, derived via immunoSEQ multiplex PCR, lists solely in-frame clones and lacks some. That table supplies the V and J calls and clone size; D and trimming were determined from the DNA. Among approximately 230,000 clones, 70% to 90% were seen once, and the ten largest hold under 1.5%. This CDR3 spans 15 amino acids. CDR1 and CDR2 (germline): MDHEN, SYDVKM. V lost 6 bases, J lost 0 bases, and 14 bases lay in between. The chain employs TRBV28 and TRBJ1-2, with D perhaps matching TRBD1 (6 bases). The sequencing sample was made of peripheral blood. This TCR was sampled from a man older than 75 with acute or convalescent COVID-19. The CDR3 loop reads CASSPGQTANYGYTF. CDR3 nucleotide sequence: TGTGCCAGCAGCCCTGGACAGACTGCTAACTATGGCTACACCTTC.